This T cell receptor (beta chain) originates from a study of PD-1 blockade in classical Hodgkin lymphoma. Study context: Administration of nivolumab to patients was at 3 mg/kg intravenously every 2 weeks.

The method was immunoSEQ multiplex PCR; TCRdb's version includes in-frame clones alone and lacks a portion of them. Of 20,000 to 25,000 clones detected, about 70% appear once; the ten largest clones hold 2.5% to 4%. Trimming cost V 4 bases and J 0 bases, with 18 bases left between them. The germline gives CDR1 SEHNR, CDR2 FQNEAQ (reference sequence). The CDR3 consists of 18 residues. General study points: Individuals who commenced nivolumab within less than 1 year of ASCT were excluded. Healthy donors were reported to have higher baseline TCR diversity than newly diagnosed patients.

As to this clone: Its antigen is not identified.

Brentuximab vedotin exposure varied among the patients, all of whom had relapsed after autologous stem cell transplantation. Complete response, partial response or progressive disease constituted the best responses recorded. This specimen was peripheral blood mononuclear cells (PBMCs), taken at baseline. The sequence was obtained from a human donor with classical Hodgkin lymphoma. V is TRBV7-9 and J is TRBJ2-2; D possibly matches TRBD1 or TRBD2 (5 bases each). CDR3 sequence (DNA): TGTGCCAGCAGCTCCTTCCCGGGGACGGGAACGAACACCGGGGAGCTGTTTTTT. Translating gives CASSSFPGTGTNTGELFF.